This entry features one T cell receptor beta chain sequence. This entry belongs to a study of T-cell reconstitution after alpha-beta-depleted transplantation in children. Germline-derived CDR1 and CDR2 are SGHKS and YYEKEE (reference sequence). CDR3 length equals 18 residues. V lost 3 bases, J lost 0 bases, and 19 bases lay in between. For TCRbeta, the library was prepared with unique molecular identifiers. MiXCR was run by TCRdb on the PCR reads, yielding one entry per CDR3 protein. The table has about 500,000 distinct CDR3 sequences, 30% to 35% seen once. The sample here was PBMCs from the stem cell graft donor, taken from the stem cell graft. V gene TRBV5-5 combines with J gene TRBJ2-1, with D tentatively TRBD2 (6 bases). The clonotype originates from a human donor who donated a stem cell graft to a child with aplastic anemia. CDR3 amino acids: CASSSLALAWDSYNEQFF. In nucleotides, the CDR3 is TGTGCCAGCAGCTCCCTGGCTCTAGCGTGGGACTCCTACAATGAGCAGTTCTTC. The full variable domain, in which reference TRBV5-5 and TRBJ2-1 provide the parts outside the CDR3, is DAGVTQSPTHLIKTRGQQVTLRCSPISGHKSVSWYQQVLGQGPQFIFQYYEKEERGRGNFPDRFSARQFPNYSSELNVNALLLGDSALYLCASSSLALAWDSYNEQFFGPGTRLTVL.